This T cell receptor beta chain was observed in a study of T cells after yellow fever vaccination (dated by TCRdb to about 2019). About the investigation overall: The SMART-Seq v4 Ultra Low Input RNA kit was used to prepare libraries from fractions with low cell numbers. To track T-cell clones before and after primary and booster YFV17D yellow fever vaccination, bulk TCR alpha and beta repertoires were sequenced longitudinally. Blood was collected at multiple timepoints before and after primary and secondary immunization, and bulk PBMC replicates and cell subsets were isolated. Two healthy male donors, one aged 18 to 30 and one aged 30 to 40 years, made up the cohort.

This clonotype has a count of ten or more. The antigen this receptor binds is unknown. Per-base quality was not reported, and no clone a single base away is much larger than it. The germline V gene sets CDR1 to SGHRS and CDR2 to YFSETQ. The CDR3 starts with the cysteine, ends with the phenylalanine, and has 14 residues. CDR3 DNA is the only sequence kept; it has 42 bases, read in frame from the first base. V sheds 0 bases and J sheds 2 bases, leaving 8 bases between their ends. Overall study outcomes, separate from this receptor: The secondary T-cell response was found to be weaker but faster than the primary response, with a peak reached on day 5 rather than on day 15. Most clones expanded after primary vaccination (around 96% of CD4 and 88% of CD8) were re-detected after the booster, suggesting that broad memory maintenance occurred. A small fraction of clonotypes appeared in both the CD4 and CD8 compartments, likely as a result of convergent recombination. Because the study included only two donors, the extent to which the findings can be generalized is limited. FACS-sorted repertoires could contain abundant contaminating clonotypes from the bulk population, so computational filtering was required.

Synthesis of TCR cDNA relied on 5'RACE template switching, a step that introduced a universal primer site along with unique molecular identifiers. Priming for cDNA synthesis came from both the TCR alpha and TCR beta constant segments. Libraries were amplified in two PCR steps, with sample barcodes and sequencing adapters added in the second step. Sequencing of the libraries was done on either Illumina HiSeq 2500 (2x100 bp) or NovaSeq (2x150 bp). The published analysis was carried out like this. Demultiplexing of reads and collapsing into UMI consensus sequences were performed with MIGEC, and V(D)J alignment was carried out with MiXCR. Vaccine-responding clonotypes were defined with edgeR using replicate PBMC samples, requiring FDR below 0.01 and a log2 fold change above 5 up to day 15. Each bulk clonotype was labeled CD4 or CD8 based on which sequenced repertoire, CD4 or CD8, contained the clonotype at higher abundance. TCRdb reworked the public reads: Q25 trimming with fastp, MiXCR clone assembly, productive beta chains retained. Entries that share a CDR3 protein sequence are merged under the most common genes and DNA. TCRdb, not the authors, supplied the V and J calls. This sample gives approximately 610,000 distinct CDR3 sequences in total; roughly 17% of them show up just once. The ten largest make up roughly 17% of the sample.

This sample's treatment or condition label indicates: live attenuated yellow fever vaccine strain. At every blood-draw timepoint, two biological replicates of bulk PBMCs were collected. A standard Ficoll-Paque protocol was used to isolate PBMCs from peripheral blood. TriZol was used to extract RNA from bulk PBMCs, CD4 and CD8 fractions, and dextramer-positive and dextramer-negative fractions. The chain couples TRBV5-1 to TRBJ2-5, with no reliable assignment of the D segment. This TCR derives from a young man who received the YFV17D yellow fever vaccine. The source was PBMCs, collected about 5 days after the first yellow fever vaccination. The DNA sequence is TGCGCCAGCAGCTTGGTTTTATCGCAAGAGACCCAGTACTTC. Protein translation: CASSLVLSQETQYF.